This passage covers 20 T cell receptor beta chains from one sample sequenced in a study of blood T cells in healthy people across ages. Primed by a sample-barcoded 5' primer and a J-beta primer mix, a second PCR proceeded for about 6 to 12 cycles. TCRdb recomputed calls from the 5' RACE reads with MiXCR, one row per CDR3 protein. The sample has some 760,000 distinct CDR3 sequences; roughly 25% are singletons. These data also formed part of another study, on T cells of mothers and their children.

The sequenced sample was blood. The receptors derive from a boy between 10 and 17 years old in good health.

The V and J genes are TRBV29-1 and TRBJ1-2; the D gene is possibly TRBD1 (5 bases). Trimming pared 2 bases from V and 8 bases from J, leaving 15 bases between. CDR1 is SQVTM and CDR2 is ANQGSEA in the germline V gene. This CDR3 has 13 residues. The DNA of the CDR3 is TGCAGCGTTGAAACGGTTGTAGGGGAAGGCTACACCTTC. This encodes CSVETVVGEGYTF.

This clonotype occurred a few times. The genes are TRBV6-6 and TRBJ2-3; D is perhaps TRBD1 or TRBD2 (5 bases each). V was pared by 6 bases and J by 1 base, with 14 bases between. Germline V gene sequence: CDR1 MNHNY, CDR2 SVGAGI (reference sequence). This CDR3 spans 15 amino acids. The CDR3 nucleotides are TGTGCCAGCAGCCCCACCCTGGGGGGCACAGATACGCAGTATTTT. Translating it yields CASSPTLGGTDTQYF.

The chain carries TRBV20-1 and TRBJ2-1; the D gene is possibly TRBD2 (9 bases). The ends were cut back, 0 bases at V and 4 bases at J, with 31 bases in the middle. This CDR3 region has 21 residues. CDR1 is DFQATT, CDR2 SNEGSKA, per germline (reference sequence). The CDR3 sequence is CSARDSGWDRRLAAGYNEQFF. DNA of the CDR3: TGCAGTGCTAGAGATAGTGGGTGGGACAGGAGACTAGCGGCGGGGTACAATGAGCAGTTCTTC.

J is TRBJ2-2 and V is TRBV29-1; D ambiguous. The CDR3 contains 13 residues. The germline V gene encodes CDR1 SQVTM and CDR2 ANQGSEA. With 0 bases removed from V and 8 bases from J, the gap between germline ends came to 10 bases. CDR3 loop: CSVEDSGSGELFF. Written as DNA, the CDR3 is TGCAGCGTTGAAGATTCTGGGTCTGGGGAGCTGTTTTTT.

This clonotype was detected only a few times. The rearrangement links TRBV7-9 to TRBJ2-5, with 13 bases identical to TRBD2. Trimming removed 5 bases from V and 2 bases from J; junction bases left unmatched: 11. The CDR3 runs to 18 residues. The germline V gene has CDR1 SEHNR and CDR2 FQNEAQ (reference sequence). In nucleotides, the CDR3 is TGTGCCAGCAGCCCCGGGACTAGCGGGAATTTTGGGCAAGAGACCCAGTACTTC. Its translation is CASSPGTSGNFGQETQYF.

The chain carries TRBV7-2 and TRBJ2-5; 8 bases align to TRBD2. CDR1 and CDR2 from the germline V gene are SGHTA and FQGNSA. V lost 5 bases to trimming and J lost 5 bases; unmatched junction nucleotides: 7. The CDR3 runs 14 residues. CDR3 nucleotide sequence: TGTGCCAGCAGCACCCGACTAGCGCCGGAGACCCAGTACTTC. This codes for CASSTRLAPETQYF. Together with reference TRBV7-2 and TRBJ2-5, the CDR3 gives the full variable domain: GAGVSQSPSNKVTEKGKDVELRCDPISGHTALYWYRQSLGQGLEFLIYFQGNSAPDKSGLPSDRFSAERTGGSVSTLTIQRTQQEDSAVYLCASSTRLAPETQYFGPGTRLLVL.

The chain is built from TRBV12-3 or TRBV12-4 and TRBJ1-2; D is unresolved. The V gene lost 6 bases and the J gene lost 4 bases, with 9 bases spanning the gap. The CDR3 runs to 12 residues. CDR3 nucleotides: TGTGCCAGCAGGGGAGGGTTCTATGGCTACACCTTC. It yields the protein CASRGGFYGYTF.

In its sample, this clonotype was seen a few times. The chain combines TRBV4-3 with TRBJ1-6; D is ambiguous. Germline values: CDR1 LGHNA, CDR2 YSLEER. The CDR3 consists of 17 residues. V lost 0 bases and J lost 3, with 12 bases in between. As DNA, the CDR3 is TGCGCCAGCAGCCAAGATTTGGTGGGTGACTATAATTCACCCCTCCACTTT. Amino acids: CASSQDLVGDYNSPLHF.

The V and J genes are TRBV29-1 and TRBJ1-1, with a tentative D call TRBD1 (6 bases). Per germline, CDR1 SQVTM and CDR2 ANQGSEA. Trimming took off 7 bases at V and 5 bases at J, with 14 bases between the two ends. The CDR3 has 12 amino acids. The CDR3 DNA sequence: TGCAGCGCTCAACAGGGTTTGACTGAAGCTTTCTTT. Its protein product is CSAQQGLTEAFF.

To note about this clonotype: Sequence at one end of the junction differs from germline and may be a read error. The chain is built from TRBV20-1 and TRBJ2-5; 10 bases align to TRBD2. CDR3 length: 16 residues. Looked up from germline, CDR1 is DFQATT and CDR2 is SNEGSKA (reference sequence). The CDR3 DNA sequence: TGCAGTGCTAGAAAATTTAGCGGGAGGCCCGAAGAGACCCACTACTTC. Its translation: CSARKFSGRPEETHYF.

Only a few counts were recorded for this clonotype. The CDR3 DNA is TGTGCCAGCAGCCGACCCCCAGAGACCCAGTACTTC. It codes for CASSRPPETQYF. The J gene is TRBJ2-5, the V gene TRBV7-2; D is ambiguous. Germline CDR1 is SGHTA and CDR2 is FQGNSA. Trimming removed 5 bases from V and 4 bases from J, with 8 bases in between. The CDR3 extends over 12 amino acids.

This clonotype was counted between two and nine times. The chain uses TRBV6-2 or TRBV6-3 and TRBJ2-1, with D perhaps matching TRBD2 (6 bases). The germline V and J ends were trimmed by 5 bases and 5 bases, with 13 bases remaining between them. The CDR3 is 14 residues long. Per the germline V gene, CDR1 is MNHEY and CDR2 is SVGEGT. The CDR3 coding sequence is TGTGCCAGCAGTCGCGGGAACTGGAACAATGAGCAGTTCTTC. Its protein product is CASSRGNWNNEQFF.

The chain carries TRBV18 and TRBJ2-2; 8 bases line up with TRBD1. The germline gives CDR1 KGHSH, CDR2 LQKENI. V lost 3 bases to trimming and J lost 3 bases; unmatched junction nucleotides: 6. This CDR3 contains 16 residues. CDR3 protein: CASSPRQGSDTGELFF. CDR3 DNA sequence: TGTGCCAGCTCACCTCGACAGGGGTCCGACACCGGGGAGCTGTTTTTT. Full variable domain (remainder filled in from reference TRBV18 and TRBJ2-2): NAGVMQNPRHLVRRRGQEARLRCSPMKGHSHVYWYRQLPEEGLKFMVYLQKENIIDESGMPKERFSAEFPKEGPSILRIQQVVRGDSAAYFCASSPRQGSDTGELFFGEGSRLTVL.

This sequence joins TRBV20-1 and TRBJ2-5; D is uncertain. Germline assignment: CDR1 DFQATT and CDR2 SNEGSKA (reference sequence). Deletions cut 0 bases from V and 0 bases from J, with 14 bases between. This CDR3 contains 16 residues. The CDR3 loop is CSAREGSVEYQETQYF. CDR3 coding DNA: TGCAGTGCTAGAGAAGGGTCGGTCGAGTACCAAGAGACCCAGTACTTC.

The rearrangement uses TRBV14 and TRBJ1-4; D unresolved. In germline, CDR1 is SGHDN, CDR2 FVKESK. This CDR3 spans 14 amino acids. The V and J ends lost 2 bases and 3 bases respectively, with 7 bases between them. The CDR3 DNA reads as TGTGCCAGCAGCCAATGGAGTTCTAATGAAAAACTGTTTTTT. It codes for CASSQWSSNEKLFF.

The gene calls are TRBV15 and TRBJ2-6; D gene ambiguous. V was shortened by 0 bases and J by 0 bases, with 6 bases between the two germline ends. The germline V gene encodes CDR1 LNHNV and CDR2 YYDKDF (reference sequence). The CDR3 extends over 16 amino acids. The CDR3 bases are TGTGCCACCAGCAGAGATAGGGACTCTGGGGCCAACGTCCTGACTTTC. Amino acid sequence: CATSRDRDSGANVLTF.

In its sample, this clonotype was seen a few times. Here the CDR3 DNA reads TGCAGTGCCCTCGCCGTCCGAGGGGCTAGCACAGATACGCAGTATTTT. Its protein is CSALAVRGASTDTQYF. The chain recombines TRBV20-1 with TRBJ2-3; D may match TRBD1 or TRBD2 (5 bases each). The germline CDR1 and CDR2 sequences are DFQATT and SNEGSKA (reference sequence). The CDR3 covers 16 residues. Trimming pared 6 bases from V and 0 bases from J, leaving 19 bases between.

The chain joins TRBV7-9 to TRBJ2-1, with D perhaps matching TRBD2 (6 bases). The end of the DNA fits TRBJ2-5 better, so the J call may be wrong. The germline V gene encodes CDR1 SEHNR and CDR2 FQNEAQ (reference sequence). The CDR3 is 15 amino acids. The DNA of the CDR3 is TGTGCCAGCAGCTTAGTGGCAGGAGGGATGGAGACCCAGTACTTC. It yields the protein CASSLVAGGMETQYF.

A few counts support this clonotype. The chain is built from TRBV20-1 and TRBJ1-2, with TRBD1 as a possible D gene (6 bases). Trimming removed 3 bases from V and 4 bases from J, with 12 bases in between. CDR3 length equals 13 residues. In germline, CDR1 is DFQATT, CDR2 SNEGSKA (reference sequence). For the CDR3, the DNA is TGCAGTGCTAGCCACAGGGATTCCTATGGCTACACCTTC. Protein sequence: CSASHRDSYGYTF.

J is TRBJ2-5 and V is TRBV5-6; unclear D gene. The DNA end is a closer match to TRBJ2-7, so the J assignment may be wrong. Per germline, CDR1 SGHDT and CDR2 YYEEEE. There are 11 residues in the CDR3. CDR3: CASSRTTEQYF. The CDR3 DNA follows: TGTGCCAGCAGCCGCACTACCGAGCAGTACTTC.